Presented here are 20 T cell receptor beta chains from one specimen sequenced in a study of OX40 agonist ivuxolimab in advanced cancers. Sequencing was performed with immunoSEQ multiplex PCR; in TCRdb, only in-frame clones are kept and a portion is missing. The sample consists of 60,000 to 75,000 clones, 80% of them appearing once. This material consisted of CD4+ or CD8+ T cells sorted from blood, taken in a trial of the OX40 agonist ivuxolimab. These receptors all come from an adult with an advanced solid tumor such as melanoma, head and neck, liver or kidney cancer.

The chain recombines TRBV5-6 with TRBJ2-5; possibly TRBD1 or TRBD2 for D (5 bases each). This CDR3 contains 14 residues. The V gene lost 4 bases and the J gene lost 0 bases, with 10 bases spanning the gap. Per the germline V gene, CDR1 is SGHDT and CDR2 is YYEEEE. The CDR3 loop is CASSPGTYQETQYF. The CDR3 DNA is TGTGCCAGCAGCCCCGGGACCTACCAAGAGACCCAGTACTTC.

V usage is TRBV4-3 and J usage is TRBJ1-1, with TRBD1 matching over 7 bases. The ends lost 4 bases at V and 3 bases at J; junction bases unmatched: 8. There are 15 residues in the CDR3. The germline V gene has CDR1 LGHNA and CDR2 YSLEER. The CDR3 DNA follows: TGCGCCAGCAGCCTGGGGAGGGGGCTGCACACTGAAGCTTTCTTT. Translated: CASSLGRGLHTEAFF.

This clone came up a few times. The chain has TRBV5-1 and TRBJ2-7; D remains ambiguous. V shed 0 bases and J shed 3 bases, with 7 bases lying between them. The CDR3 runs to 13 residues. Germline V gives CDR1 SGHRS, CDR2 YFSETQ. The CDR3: CASSLAWGYEQYF. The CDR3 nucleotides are TGCGCCAGCAGCTTGGCCTGGGGCTACGAGCAGTACTTC.

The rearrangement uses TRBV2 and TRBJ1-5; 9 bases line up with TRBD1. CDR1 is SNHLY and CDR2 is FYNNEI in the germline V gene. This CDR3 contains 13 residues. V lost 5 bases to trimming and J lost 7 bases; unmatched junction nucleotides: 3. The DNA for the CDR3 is TGTGCCAGCAGTCGACAGGGGGGGCAGCCCCAGCATTTT. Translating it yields CASSRQGGQPQHF.

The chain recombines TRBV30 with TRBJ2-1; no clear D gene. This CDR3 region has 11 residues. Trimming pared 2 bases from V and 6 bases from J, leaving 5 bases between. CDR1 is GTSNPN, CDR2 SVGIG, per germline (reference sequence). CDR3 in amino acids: CAWSWVNEQFF. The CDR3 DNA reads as TGTGCCTGGAGTTGGGTCAATGAGCAGTTCTTC.

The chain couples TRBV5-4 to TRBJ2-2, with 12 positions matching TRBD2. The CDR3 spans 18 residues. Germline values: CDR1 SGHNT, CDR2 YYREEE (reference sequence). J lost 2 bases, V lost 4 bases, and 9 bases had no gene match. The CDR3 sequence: CASSPRLAGAINTGELFF. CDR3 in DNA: TGTGCCAGCAGCCCAAGACTAGCGGGGGCCATTAACACCGGGGAGCTGTTTTTT. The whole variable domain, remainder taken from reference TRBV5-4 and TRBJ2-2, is ETGVTQSPTHLIKTRGQQVTLRCSSQSGHNTVSWYQQALGQGPQFIFQYYREEENGRGNFPPRFSGLQFPNYSSELNVNALELDDSALYLCASSPRLAGAINTGELFFGEGSRLTVL.

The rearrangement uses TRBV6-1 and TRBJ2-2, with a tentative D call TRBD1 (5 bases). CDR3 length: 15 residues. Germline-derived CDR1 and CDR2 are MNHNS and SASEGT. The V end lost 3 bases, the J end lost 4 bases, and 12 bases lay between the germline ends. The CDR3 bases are TGTGCCAGCAGTGATCAAGGGGTTCTCACCGGGGAGCTGTTTTTT. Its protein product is CASSDQGVLTGELFF.

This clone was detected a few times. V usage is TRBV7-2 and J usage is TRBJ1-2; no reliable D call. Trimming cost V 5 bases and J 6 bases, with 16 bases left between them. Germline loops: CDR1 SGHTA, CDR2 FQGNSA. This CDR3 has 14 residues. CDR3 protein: CASSPLVIANGYTF. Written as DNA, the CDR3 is TGTGCCAGCAGCCCCCTCGTCATTGCGAATGGCTACACCTTC.

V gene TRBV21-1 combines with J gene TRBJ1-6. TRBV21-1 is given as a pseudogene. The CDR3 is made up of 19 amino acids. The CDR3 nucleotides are TGTGCCAGCAGCAAAAAGGAGGGGGTCCAGAGCTCCTATAATTCACCCCTCCACTTT. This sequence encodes CASSKKEGVQSSYNSPLHF.

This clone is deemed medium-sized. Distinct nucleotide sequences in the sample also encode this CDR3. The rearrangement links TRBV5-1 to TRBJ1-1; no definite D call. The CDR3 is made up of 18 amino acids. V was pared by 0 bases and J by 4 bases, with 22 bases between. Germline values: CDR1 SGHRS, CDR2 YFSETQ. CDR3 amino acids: CASSLARPRSFSGTEAFF. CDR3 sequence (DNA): TGCGCCAGCAGCTTGGCACGGCCAAGGAGTTTCTCGGGCACTGAAGCTTTCTTT.

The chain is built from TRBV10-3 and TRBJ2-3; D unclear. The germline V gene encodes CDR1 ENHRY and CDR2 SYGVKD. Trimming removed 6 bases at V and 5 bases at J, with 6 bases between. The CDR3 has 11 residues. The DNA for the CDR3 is TGTGCCATCAGGAAGGGAGATACGCAGTATTTT. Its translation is CAIRKGDTQYF.

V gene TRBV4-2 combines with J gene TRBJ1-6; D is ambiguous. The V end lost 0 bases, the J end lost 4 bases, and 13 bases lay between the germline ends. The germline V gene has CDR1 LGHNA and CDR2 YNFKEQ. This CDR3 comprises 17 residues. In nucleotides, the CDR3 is TGTGCCAGCAGCCAAGACGTGGCAGACAATTATAATTCACCCCTCCACTTT. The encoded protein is CASSQDVADNYNSPLHF.

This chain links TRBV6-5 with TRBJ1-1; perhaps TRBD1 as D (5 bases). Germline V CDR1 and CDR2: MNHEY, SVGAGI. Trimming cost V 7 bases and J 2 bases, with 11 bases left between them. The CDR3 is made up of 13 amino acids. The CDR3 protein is CASNRGVNTEAFF. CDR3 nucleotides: TGTGCCAGCAACAGAGGGGTCAACACTGAAGCTTTCTTT.

The CDR3 loop reads CAIKSRPNTEAFF. The CDR3 coding sequence is TGTGCCATCAAATCAAGGCCCAACACTGAAGCTTTCTTT. The chain recombines TRBV10-3 with TRBJ1-1; no clear D gene. V dropped 7 bases and J dropped 2 bases, with 11 bases sitting between them. The CDR3 loop spans 13 amino acids. CDR1 and CDR2 (germline): ENHRY, SYGVKD.

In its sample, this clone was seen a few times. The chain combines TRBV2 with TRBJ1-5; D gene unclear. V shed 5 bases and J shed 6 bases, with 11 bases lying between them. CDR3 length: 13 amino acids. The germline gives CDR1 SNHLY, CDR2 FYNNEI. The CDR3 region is CASSFRMGQPQHF. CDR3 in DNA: TGTGCCAGCAGTTTCAGGATGGGTCAGCCCCAGCATTTT.

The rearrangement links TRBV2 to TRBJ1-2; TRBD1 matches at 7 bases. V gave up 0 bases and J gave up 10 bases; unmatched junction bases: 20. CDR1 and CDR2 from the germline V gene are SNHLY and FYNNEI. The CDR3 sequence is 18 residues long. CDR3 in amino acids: CASSEARGRGSPLIDYTF. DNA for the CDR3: TGTGCCAGCAGTGAAGCTCGGGGCAGGGGGAGCCCACTGATCGACTACACCTTC.

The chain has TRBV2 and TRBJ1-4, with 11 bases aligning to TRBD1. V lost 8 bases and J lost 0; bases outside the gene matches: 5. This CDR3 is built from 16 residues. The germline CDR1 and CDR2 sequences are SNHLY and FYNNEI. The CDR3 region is CASLRTGGPTNEKLFF. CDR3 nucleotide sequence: TGTGCCAGCTTGCGGACAGGGGGCCCAACTAATGAAAAACTGTTTTTT.

The CDR3 protein is CASSGPGSAYSNQPQHF. CDR3 DNA sequence: TGTGCCAGCAGTGGGCCAGGAAGCGCCTATAGCAATCAGCCCCAGCATTTT. The chain has TRBV6-1 and TRBJ1-5; D remains unclear. Germline V gene data show CDR1 as MNHNS and CDR2 as SASEGT. V was trimmed by 4 bases and J by 0 bases, leaving 16 bases between them. There are 17 residues in the CDR3.

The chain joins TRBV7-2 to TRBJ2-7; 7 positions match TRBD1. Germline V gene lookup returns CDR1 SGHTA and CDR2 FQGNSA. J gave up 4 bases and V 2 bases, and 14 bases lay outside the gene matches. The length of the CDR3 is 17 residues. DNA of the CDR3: TGTGCCAGCAGCTTAATTTCATGGGGGACAGAAAATTACGAGCAGTACTTC. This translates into CASSLISWGTENYEQYF.

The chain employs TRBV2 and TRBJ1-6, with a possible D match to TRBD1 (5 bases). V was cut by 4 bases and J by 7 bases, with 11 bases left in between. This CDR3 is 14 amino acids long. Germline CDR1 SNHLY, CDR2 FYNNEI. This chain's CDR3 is CASSGAGLNSPLHF. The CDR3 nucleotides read TGTGCCAGCAGTGGGGCAGGGTTGAATTCACCCCTCCACTTT.